A selection of T cell receptor beta chains follows, all from one sample in a study of shared clonotypes between healthy human individuals. Method: immunoSEQ multiplex PCR; TCRdb's copy keeps in-frame clones and lacks some. The sample shows hundreds of thousands of clones, 73% of them seen only once. Material for sequencing was memory CD4+ T cells sorted from blood. The receptors derive from a man aged 30-40 years in good health. CDR3s include the opening cysteine and the closing phenylalanine or tryptophan. A D gene is named only where the DNA matches it firmly. Only some rows state a clone size, as once, few, many or a class for expanded clones.

D: TRBD1
length: 16
size: .
V: TRBV5-1
J: TRBJ2-2
CDR3: CASSSAGTGNTGELFF
DNA: TGCGCCAGCAGCTCCGCCGGGACAGGGAACACCGGGGAGCTGTTTTTT

D: .
length: 15
size: .
V: TRBV2
J: TRBJ2-3
CDR3: CASSKTGIDTDTQYF
DNA: TGTGCCAGCTCAAAGACTGGGATAGACACAGATACGCAGTATTTT

D: TRBD1
length: 18
size: .
V: TRBV15
J: TRBJ1-1
CDR3: CATSRDSVDRLKNTEAFF
DNA: TGTGCCACCAGCAGAGATTCCGTGGACAGGCTGAAGAACACTGAAGCTTTCTTT

D: .
length: 14
size: many
V: TRBV19
J: TRBJ1-2
CDR3: CASINREGSNGYTF
DNA: TGTGCCAGTATCAACAGGGAAGGCTCGAATGGCTACACCTTC

D: .
length: 15
size: .
V: TRBV9
J: TRBJ2-3
CDR3: CASSVGGRPSDTQYF
DNA: TGTGCCAGCAGCGTAGGAGGACGTCCATCAGATACGCAGTATTTT

D: TRBD2
length: 17
size: .
V: TRBV27
J: TRBJ2-2
CDR3: CANLPSGSPANTGELFF
DNA: TGTGCCAACCTTCCTAGCGGGAGCCCCGCGAACACCGGGGAGCTGTTTTTT

D: TRBD1
length: 15
size: .
V: TRBV5-1
J: TRBJ2-7
CDR3: CASSSPGQGTHEQYF
DNA: TGCGCCAGCAGCTCTCCGGGACAGGGGACCCACGAGCAGTACTTC

D: TRBD2
length: 16
size: .
V: TRBV10-3
J: TRBJ2-7
CDR3: CAISASTGTRSYEQYF
DNA: TGTGCCATCAGCGCATCAACCGGGACTAGATCCTACGAGCAGTACTTC

D: .
length: 18
size: .
V: TRBV4-1
J: TRBJ2-1
CDR3: CASSQVDLGFSSYNEQFF
DNA: TGCGCCAGCAGCCAAGTCGATCTAGGGTTTAGCTCCTACAATGAGCAGTTCTTC

D: .
length: 14
size: .
V: TRBV19
J: TRBJ1-1
CDR3: CASSMWGSGDEAFF
DNA: TGTGCCAGTAGTATGTGGGGGAGCGGAGATGAAGCTTTCTTT

D: .
length: 14
size: .
V: TRBV19
J: TRBJ1-5
CDR3: CASSIRPKGDAQHF
DNA: TGTGCCAGTAGTATTAGGCCCAAAGGCGACGCCCAGCATTTT

D: .
length: 13
size: many
V: TRBV9
J: TRBJ2-7
CDR3: CASSVRGGHEQYF
DNA: TGTGCCAGCAGCGTAAGGGGTGGGCACGAGCAGTACTTC

D: .
length: 14
size: few
V: TRBV19
J: TRBJ1-5
CDR3: CASSIRPDSQPQHF
DNA: TGTGCCAGTAGTATCCGTCCAGATTCGCAGCCCCAGCATTTT

D: .
length: 14
size: .
V: TRBV28
J: TRBJ1-1
CDR3: CASSVQGKNTEAFF
DNA: TGTGCCAGCAGTGTTCAGGGAAAGAACACTGAAGCTTTCTTT

D: .
length: 12
size: .
V: TRBV7-9
J: TRBJ2-7
CDR3: CASSLVSYEQYF
DNA: TGTGCCAGCAGCTTAGTCTCCTACGAGCAGTACTTC

D: .
length: 16
size: .
V: TRBV21-1
J: TRBJ2-7
CDR3: CASSKARQSSPYEQYF
DNA: TGTGCCAGCAGCAAAGCCCGACAGAGCTCTCCCTACGAGCAGTACTTC

D: TRBD1
length: 15
size: few
V: TRBV14
J: TRBJ1-1
CDR3: CASSQDPGGRTEAFF
DNA: TGTGCCAGCAGCCAAGATCCAGGGGGGAGAACTGAAGCTTTCTTT

D: TRBD2
length: 13
size: .
V: TRBV14
J: TRBJ2-1
CDR3: CASSQARAGEKFF
DNA: TGTGCCAGCAGCCAAGCCCGAGCGGGAGAAAAGTTCTTC

D: TRBD2
length: 18
size: .
V: TRBV6-4
J: TRBJ2-1
CDR3: CASALGESSGLASHEQFF
DNA: TGTGCCAGCGCCTTGGGGGAGTCTTCGGGACTAGCGTCCCATGAGCAGTTCTTC

D: .
length: 13
size: .
V: TRBV19
J: TRBJ2-7
CDR3: CASSSQGNYEQYF
DNA: TGTGCCAGTAGTTCGCAGGGAAACTACGAGCAGTACTTC

D: .
length: 15
size: few
V: TRBV7-9
J: TRBJ2-4
CDR3: CASSPPYGTKNIQYF
DNA: TGTGCCAGCAGCCCGCCCTACGGGACCAAAAACATTCAGTACTTC

D: .
length: 13
size: few
V: TRBV27
J: TRBJ1-1
CDR3: CASTRNVNTEAFF
DNA: TGTGCCAGCACTCGTAACGTTAACACTGAAGCTTTCTTT

D: TRBD2
length: 15
size: .
V: TRBV2
J: TRBJ2-2
CDR3: CASSDSGGDTGELFF
DNA: TGTGCCAGCAGTGACTCGGGAGGGGACACCGGGGAGCTGTTTTTT

D: TRBD2
length: 14
size: many
V: TRBV10-1
J: TRBJ2-1
CDR3: CASSGLAGDNEQFF
DNA: TGCGCCAGCAGTGGACTAGCGGGAGACAATGAGCAGTTCTTC

D: .
length: 11
size: .
V: TRBV20-1
J: TRBJ1-1
CDR3: CSARRDREAFF
DNA: TGCAGTGCCAGACGCGACAGAGAAGCTTTCTTT

D: .
length: 13
size: .
V: TRBV7-9
J: TRBJ1-1
CDR3: CASSGRGGAEAFF
DNA: TGTGCCAGCAGCGGGAGAGGCGGGGCTGAAGCTTTCTTT

D: .
length: 15
size: once
V: TRBV28
J: TRBJ1-5
CDR3: CASTLPGASNQPQHF
DNA: TGTGCCAGCACCCTTCCAGGGGCGAGCAATCAGCCCCAGCATTTT

D: TRBD1
length: 16
size: .
V: TRBV6-5
J: TRBJ1-5
CDR3: CASSYSGGAGNQPQHF
DNA: TGTGCCAGCAGTTACTCAGGGGGCGCGGGCAATCAGCCCCAGCATTTT

D: .
length: 13
size: .
V: TRBV6-5
J: TRBJ1-1
CDR3: CASKIHMNTEAFF
DNA: TGTGCCAGCAAGATACACATGAACACTGAAGCTTTCTTT

D: .
length: 15
size: .
V: TRBV5-4
J: TRBJ2-7
CDR3: CASSLAGGVSYEQYF
DNA: TGTGCCAGCAGCTTGGCCGGAGGAGTATCCTACGAGCAGTACTTC

D: TRBD2
length: 18
size: .
V: TRBV5-1
J: TRBJ2-5
CDR3: CASSLAGGTSGTRETQYF
DNA: TGCGCCAGCAGCTTGGCCGGGGGGACTAGCGGGACTAGAGAGACCCAGTACTTC

D: TRBD1
length: 16
size: .
V: TRBV5-1
J: TRBJ2-1
CDR3: CASSLSGQGPYNEQFF
DNA: TGCGCCAGCAGCTTGTCGGGACAGGGCCCATACAATGAGCAGTTCTTC

D: .
length: 14
size: many
V: TRBV18
J: TRBJ1-2
CDR3: CASSPSSHSYGYTF
DNA: TGTGCCAGCTCACCATCCTCCCATTCCTATGGCTACACCTTC

D: TRBD2
length: 18
size: .
V: TRBV6-1
J: TRBJ2-1
CDR3: CASSEALEGARGRASRFF
DNA: TGTGCCAGCAGTGAAGCTCTTGAGGGAGCTCGCGGGAGGGCCAGTCGGTTCTTC

D: TRBD2
length: 16
size: few
V: TRBV5-1
J: TRBJ2-1
CDR3: CASSLVGLADNNEQFF
DNA: TGCGCCAGCAGCTTGGTCGGACTAGCGGACAACAATGAGCAGTTCTTC

D: TRBD2
length: 15
size: .
V: TRBV7-6
J: TRBJ2-7
CDR3: CASSSTPAGDYEQYF
DNA: TGTGCCAGCAGCTCCACCCCAGCGGGAGATTACGAGCAGTACTTC

D: TRBD2
length: 15
size: .
V: TRBV5-4
J: TRBJ2-7
CDR3: CASSTSGAGNYEQYF
DNA: TGTGCCAGCAGCACCAGCGGGGCGGGAAATTACGAGCAGTACTTC

D: .
length: 12
size: .
V: TRBV14
J: TRBJ2-5
CDR3: CASSQDVETQYF
DNA: TGTGCCAGCAGCCAAGACGTTGAGACCCAGTACTTC

D: .
length: 12
size: .
V: TRBV11-3
J: TRBJ2-2
CDR3: CATRKGTGELFF
DNA: TGTGCCACTAGGAAAGGTACCGGGGAGCTGTTTTTT

D: .
length: 12
size: .
V: TRBV18
J: TRBJ2-1
CDR3: CASSQTGTEQFF
DNA: TGTGCCAGCTCACAAACCGGGACAGAGCAGTTCTTC

D: .
length: 14
size: .
V: TRBV2
J: TRBJ2-3
CDR3: CAGQLWGSTDTQYF
DNA: TGTGCCGGCCAACTCTGGGGAAGCACAGATACGCAGTATTTT

D: .
length: 15
size: .
V: TRBV11-1
J: TRBJ2-1
CDR3: CASSLAQTWANEQFF
DNA: TGTGCCAGCAGCTTAGCTCAGACCTGGGCCAATGAGCAGTTCTTC

D: .
length: 10
size: .
V: TRBV30
J: TRBJ1-2
CDR3: CAWSPPGYTF
DNA: TGTGCCTGGAGTCCCCCCGGCTACACCTTC

D: .
length: 15
size: .
V: TRBV28
J: TRBJ1-5
CDR3: CASSFLKGQNQPQHF
DNA: TGTGCCAGCAGTTTTCTTAAAGGTCAGAATCAGCCCCAGCATTTT

D: TRBD1
length: 14
size: .
V: TRBV19
J: TRBJ2-5
CDR3: CASSTPGGAETQYF
DNA: TGTGCCAGTAGTACCCCAGGGGGCGCGGAGACCCAGTACTTC